The entry below describes one TCR beta chain. Its antigen remains undetermined. Qualities for individual bases were not recorded, and no much larger clone is one base off. Trimming accounts for 4 bases at V and 6 bases at J, while the number of junction bases matched to no gene is 5. The cysteine opens and the phenylalanine closes a CDR3 of 13 amino acids. The kept DNA is CDR3 alone, 39 bases in frame from the first base. According to the germline V gene, CDR1 reads SGHRS and CDR2 reads YFSETQ. This sample is drawn from a study of T cell changes during pregnancy in multiple sclerosis (dated by TCRdb to about 2019). For the study in its entirety: Changes in the T cell repertoire over the course of pregnancy were examined in this study in women with multiple sclerosis.

Library construction relied on the immunoSEQ multiplex PCR assay. The table was pulled from immuneACCESS by TCRdb, which kept in-frame rearrangements only. Such tables lose some clones; where checked, under half of the loss comes from unresolved V genes, and the rest has no known cause. A total of 65,000 to 90,000 clones appear in this sample, roughly 90% of them only once. 2.5% to 3% of the sample is in the top ten clones. Rearrangement joined TRBV5-1 to TRBJ2-7, and 9 junctional nucleotides match TRBD1. The source was peripheral blood, collected in the first trimester of pregnancy. The receptor was derived from a female donor with multiple sclerosis, enrolled in a pregnancy study. The DNA sequence is TGCGCCAGCAGCGCAACAGGGGGCGCCGAGCAGTACTTC. It encodes CASSATGGAEQYF.